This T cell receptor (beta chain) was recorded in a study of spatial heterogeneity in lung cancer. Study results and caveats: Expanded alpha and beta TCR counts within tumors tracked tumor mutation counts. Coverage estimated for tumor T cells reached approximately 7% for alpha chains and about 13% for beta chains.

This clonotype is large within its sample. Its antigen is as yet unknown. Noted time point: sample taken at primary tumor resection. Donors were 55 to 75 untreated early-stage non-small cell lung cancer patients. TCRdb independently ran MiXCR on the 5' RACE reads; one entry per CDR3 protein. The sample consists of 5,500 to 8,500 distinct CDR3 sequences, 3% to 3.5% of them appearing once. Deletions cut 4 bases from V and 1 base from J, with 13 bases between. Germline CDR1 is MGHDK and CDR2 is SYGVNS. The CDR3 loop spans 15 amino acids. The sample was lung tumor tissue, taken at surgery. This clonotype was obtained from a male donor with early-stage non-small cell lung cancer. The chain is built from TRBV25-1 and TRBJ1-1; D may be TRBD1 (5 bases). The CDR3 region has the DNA TGTGCCAGCAGTGCAGACACCGGGACGAACACTGAAGCTTTCTTT. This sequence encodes CASSADTGTNTEAFF.